Here is one T cell receptor (beta chain) with its context. Data came from immunoSEQ multiplex PCR; TCRdb stores just in-frame clones and leaves some out. Found here are under 200,000 clones, roughly four fifths of them singletons; the top ten hold 4.5% to 6.5%. CDR3 length: 15 residues. In germline, CDR1 is MGHRA, CDR2 YSYEKL. V lost 1 base to trimming and J lost 2 bases, with 12 bases between them. The sample originates from a study of blood T cell repertoires in COVID-19. Sequencing input: peripheral blood. The receptor was isolated from a woman aged 25 to 39 with acute or convalescent COVID-19. This chain joins TRBV4-1 and TRBJ2-7; D is undetermined. The CDR3 region is CASSQAYGGPYEQYF. CDR3 sequence (DNA): TGCGCCAGCAGCCAAGCATATGGTGGCCCCTACGAGCAGTACTTC.